One and the same sample provided the 17 T cell receptor beta chains below, sequenced in a study of cytomegalovirus exposure and HLA in healthy donors listed by TCRdb under 2017. Libraries were constructed by the immunoSEQ multiplex PCR assay. For the multiplex PCR, a mixture combining 60 forward primers for TCR Vbeta segments and 13 reverse primers for TCR Jbeta segments was used. What TCRdb holds here is the immuneACCESS table cut down to in-frame rearrangements. Part of the clones is not present; checked against another copy, under half of the missing clones reflect an unresolved V gene, and the others are unexplained. The sample contains under 250,000 clones, more than 75% of them found a single time. Around 4% of the sample is taken by the ten largest. Material for sequencing was PBMCs. The receptor source for this set is a male donor in good health and CMV-seronegative.

This chain joins TRBV7-9 and TRBJ2-1; TRBD2 agrees at 13 bases. The CDR3 sequence is 17 residues long. Germline V gene lookup returns CDR1 SEHNR and CDR2 FQNEAQ (reference sequence). V dropped 4 bases and J dropped 3; count of bases not matched to a gene: 6. DNA for the CDR3: TGTGCCAGCAGCTCAGGGTGGACTAGCGGGGGCTACAATGAGCAGTTCTTC. It translates to CASSSGWTSGGYNEQFF.

This clone was recorded once. This chain connects TRBV5-1 to TRBJ2-1; possibly TRBD2 for D (6 bases). Germline CDR1 reads SGHRS; CDR2 reads YFSETQ. Trimming cost V 7 bases and J 9 bases, with 20 bases left between them. This CDR3 spans 14 amino acids. The CDR3 here is CASGYAEGLGEQFF. Written as DNA, the CDR3 is TGCGCCAGCGGGTATGCGGAGGGGCTGGGTGAGCAGTTCTTC.

The chain recombines TRBV6-6 with TRBJ2-7; 9 bases are a match to TRBD1. Germline trimming cut 3 bases from V and 5 bases from J; bases unmatched to any gene: 8. CDR1 and CDR2 (germline): MNHNY, SVGAGI (reference sequence). The CDR3 is made up of 15 amino acids. CDR3 nucleotide sequence: TGTGCCAGCAGTTATGCCGGGACAGGGAATCACGAGCAGTACTTC. Its protein is CASSYAGTGNHEQYF.

V is TRBV5-4 and J is TRBJ1-2; maybe TRBD1 (5 bases). Germline CDR1 and CDR2: SGHNT and YYREEE (reference sequence). Trimming shortened V by 0 bases and J by 6 bases, and 9 bases separated the two germline ends. The CDR3 spans 13 residues. The CDR3 spells CASSLVAGNGYTF. CDR3 coding DNA: TGTGCCAGCAGCTTGGTGGCAGGGAATGGCTACACCTTC. Complete variable domain (other parts from reference TRBV5-4 and TRBJ1-2): ETGVTQSPTHLIKTRGQQVTLRCSSQSGHNTVSWYQQALGQGPQFIFQYYREEENGRGNFPPRFSGLQFPNYSSELNVNALELDDSALYLCASSLVAGNGYTFGSGTRLTVV.

This chain connects TRBV27 to TRBJ2-3; possible D gene TRBD1, 6 bases. The length of the CDR3 is 15 residues. Germline lookup yields CDR1 MNHEY and CDR2 SMNVEV (reference sequence). The V end was cut by 4 bases, the J end by 0 bases, with 11 bases between. The CDR3 reads CASSYDRRSTDTQYF. CDR3 bases: TGTGCCAGCAGTTACGACAGGAGGAGCACAGATACGCAGTATTTT.

V is TRBV19 and J is TRBJ1-2; D call uncertain. Looked up from germline, CDR1 is LNHDA and CDR2 is SQIVND (reference sequence). Trimming stripped 6 bases from V and 5 bases from J, with 16 bases between. The CDR3 covers 14 residues. This CDR3 reads CASRPFGDLYGYTF. The CDR3, as DNA: TGTGCCAGTAGGCCGTTTGGAGACCTATATGGCTACACCTTC.

This chain links TRBV6-7 with TRBJ2-5, with D tentatively TRBD1 (6 bases). The DNA end is a closer match to TRBJ2-7, so the J assignment may be wrong. TRBV6-7 is marked as an open reading frame, function uncertain. This CDR3 region has 17 residues. CDR3 sequence reads: CASSYSSPGAPPDEQYF. The CDR3 DNA reads TGTGCCAGCAGTTACTCGAGTCCAGGGGCGCCCCCAGACGAGCAGTACTTC.

V and J are TRBV7-8 and TRBJ2-5; the match to TRBD1 covers 9 bases. CDR3 length: 15 amino acids. In germline, CDR1 is SGHVS, CDR2 FQNEAQ. V lost 5 bases and J lost 3; bases outside the gene matches: 7. The CDR3 is CASSVYGQGKETQYF. DNA for the CDR3: TGTGCCAGCAGCGTATACGGACAGGGGAAAGAGACCCAGTACTTC.

This clone came up once. The chain has TRBV7-6 and TRBJ2-5; 8 bases match TRBD1. The CDR3 extends over 11 amino acids. With 4 bases clipped from V and 10 bases from J, the junction kept 2 bases outside the gene matches. CDR1 and CDR2 (germline): SGHVS, FNYEAQ. The CDR3 protein is CASSSDRGQYF. The CDR3 bases are TGTGCCAGCAGCTCCGACAGGGGCCAGTACTTC.

This clone was seen just once. The chain has TRBV9 and TRBJ2-5, with D possibly being TRBD2 (6 bases). The germline gives CDR1 SGDLS, CDR2 YYNGEE. Trimming cost V 8 bases and J 1 base, with 18 bases left between them. This CDR3 comprises 15 residues. The CDR3 DNA follows: TGTGCCAGTTCCTCGGTGAGAGCGGGCCAAGAGACCCAGTACTTC. This gives the protein CASSSVRAGQETQYF. Supplemented by reference TRBV9 and TRBJ2-5, the full variable domain reads DSGVTQTPKHLITATGQRVTLRCSPRSGDLSVYWYQQSLDQGLQFLIQYYNGEERAKGNILERFSAQQFPDLHSELNLSSLELGDSALYFCASSSVRAGQETQYFGPGTRLLVL.

This rearrangement joins TRBV6-1 to TRBJ2-7, with D maybe TRBD2 (6 bases). V dropped 4 bases and J dropped 4 bases, with 11 bases sitting between them. Germline loops: CDR1 MNHNS, CDR2 SASEGT. CDR3 length: 13 amino acids. This CDR3 reads CASSVSSGYEQYF. As DNA, the CDR3 is TGTGCCAGCAGTGTTTCCAGCGGGTACGAGCAGTACTTC.

This clone was counted once. The chain carries TRBV7-6 and TRBJ2-3; 11 positions agree with TRBD2. The CDR3 length is 15 residues. Germline V gives CDR1 SGHVS, CDR2 FNYEAQ. J lost 9 bases, V lost 5 bases, and 10 bases had no gene match. CDR3 region: CASSQGTSGGTTQYF. CDR3 nucleotide sequence: TGTGCCAGCAGCCAGGGAACTAGCGGGGGCACCACGCAGTATTTT. Full variable domain (outside the CDR3, taken from reference TRBV7-6 and TRBJ2-3): GAGVSQSPRYKVTKRGQDVALRCDPISGHVSLYWYRQALGQGPEFLTYFNYEAQQDKSGLPNDRFSAERPEGSISTLTIQRTEQRDSAMYRCASSQGTSGGTTQYFGPGTRLTVL.

The V call is TRBV2, the J call TRBJ2-5; 9 bases are a match to TRBD1. The last part of the DNA fits TRBJ2-7 better; the J call may be wrong. CDR3 size: 14 residues. The germline CDR1 and CDR2 sequences are SNHLY and FYNNEI. CDR3 nucleotides: TGTGCCAGCAGTTCCCAAGGACAGGGGAACGAGCAGTACTTC. Amino acid sequence: CASSSQGQGNEQYF.

As to this clone: An end of the junction does not agree with germline; a read error may underlie this. The V and J genes are TRBV5-1 and TRBJ1-1; TRBD1 matches at 7 bases. CDR3 length: 15 amino acids. Germline values: CDR1 SGHRS, CDR2 YFSETQ. In nucleotides, the CDR3 is TGCGCCAGCAGCTTCGGGACAGCCCTGAACACTGGAGCTTTCTTT. Protein sequence: CASSFGTALNTGAFF.

This chain connects TRBV5-6 to TRBJ1-5, with D maybe TRBD1 (6 bases). The CDR3 has 15 residues. The germline CDR1 and CDR2 sequences are SGHDT and YYEEEE. V gave up 2 bases and J gave up 11 bases, with 20 bases separating them. This CDR3 is CASSFSSGVHEAQHF. The CDR3 nucleotides read TGTGCCAGCAGCTTTTCGTCAGGGGTCCATGAAGCCCAGCATTTT.

This chain connects TRBV6-1 to TRBJ2-5; TRBD2 agrees at 8 bases. Germline-derived CDR1 and CDR2 are MNHNS and SASEGT. The junction had 1 base not matched to a gene; V was cut back by 4 bases and J by 0 bases. The CDR3 covers 14 residues. The CDR3 bases are TGTGCCAGCAGTGCACTAGCGGACCAAGAGACCCAGTACTTC. This sequence encodes CASSALADQETQYF.

The table lists this clone with a count of one. The J gene is TRBJ2-2, the V gene TRBV11-1, with D possibly TRBD2 on 6 matching bases. The V gene's germline CDR1 is SGHAT and CDR2 FQDESV (reference sequence). The CDR3 is 12 residues long. Trimming left V 5 bases short and J 6 bases short, with 7 bases between. This CDR3 reads CASSRESGELFF. The CDR3 nucleotides read TGTGCCAGCAGCCGGGAGTCCGGGGAGCTGTTTTTT.